A single sample is the source of the 21 T cell receptor beta chains below, sequenced in a study of a mutant IDH1 vaccine in newly diagnosed glioma (dated by TCRdb to the early 2020s). These TCRs are of unknown antigen specificity. The time point label here, explained by the study, means: week 35, safety follow-up. Every vaccine dose consisted of 300 ug of a 20-mer mutant IDH1 peptide in Montanide, administered subcutaneously together with topical imiquimod. The method behind the library was the immunoSEQ multiplex PCR assay. Drawn from immuneACCESS, this table holds only the in-frame rearrangements with V and J called that TCRdb kept. Clones are partly lost; checked studies trace under half to an unresolved V gene and leave the rest unexplained. This sample gives under 40,000 clones in total; roughly 80% of them show up just once. Roughly 7.1% of the sample comes from the top ten. Sequenced here: PBMCs, sampled from a glioma patient whose treatment included an IDH1 peptide vaccine. These TCRs come from a woman aged 18 to 35 with glioma.

This CDR3 reads CASSLSRTGYGYTF. The CDR3 nucleotides read TGTGCCAGCAGTTTATCCCGGACAGGGTATGGCTACACCTTC. The chain is built from TRBV27 and TRBJ1-2, with 8 bases matching TRBD1. Unmatched junction bases numbered 2, after V lost 0 bases and J lost 5 bases. This CDR3 is 14 amino acids long. CDR1 is MNHEY, CDR2 SMNVEV, per germline (reference sequence).

The table lists this clone with a count of one. The rearrangement joins TRBV12-5 to TRBJ2-4, with 9 positions matching TRBD1. The V gene's germline CDR1 is LGHNT and CDR2 FRNRAP. The V and J ends lost 4 bases and 2 bases, in that order; junction bases with no gene match: 9. The CDR3 length is 17 residues. CDR3 in DNA: TGTGCTAGTGGTTCCGGTCGGGACAGGGCGACCAAAAACATTCAGTACTTC. Translating it yields CASGSGRDRATKNIQYF.

The genes are TRBV28 and TRBJ2-7; 7 bases fit TRBD1. The CDR3 has 17 amino acids. Per the germline V gene, CDR1 is MDHEN and CDR2 is SYDVKM. V shed 4 bases, J shed 1 base, and the junction held 13 bases outside the gene matches. The CDR3 DNA reads TGTGCCAGCAGTTCCCTAGGGACAGTGGCACCATCCTACGAGCAGTACTTC. Residues: CASSSLGTVAPSYEQYF. The variable domain in full, completed from reference TRBV28 and TRBJ2-7, reads DVKVTQSSRYLVKRTGEKVFLECVQDMDHENMFWYRQDPGLGLRLIYFSYDVKMKEKGDIPEGYSVSREKKERFSLILESASTNQTSMYLCASSSLGTVAPSYEQYFGPGTRLTVT.

This clone was counted only a few times. The chain has TRBV19 and TRBJ1-2; weak D call: TRBD1 (5 bases). The CDR3 loop spans 15 amino acids. Trimming stripped 5 bases from V and 0 bases from J, with 13 bases between. Germline CDR1 LNHDA, CDR2 SQIVND (reference sequence). For the CDR3, the DNA is TGTGCCAGTAGTTCACCCCCGACAGCTAACTATGGCTACACCTTC. Amino acids: CASSSPPTANYGYTF.

This rearrangement joins TRBV18 to TRBJ2-3; no firm D call. Trimming removed 2 bases at V and 2 bases at J, with 5 bases between. This CDR3 is 13 amino acids long. Germline CDR1 is KGHSH and CDR2 is LQKENI. The CDR3 nucleotides read TGTGCCAGCTCACCATCAAACACAGATACGCAGTATTTT. Its translation is CASSPSNTDTQYF.

CDR3 sequence reads: CASSDQYEQYF. CDR3 DNA: TGTGCCAGCAGCGATCAGTACGAGCAGTACTTC. The V gene is TRBV5-4, the J gene TRBJ2-7; D is uncertain. V lost 4 bases and J lost 4, with 6 bases in between. CDR1 and CDR2 from the germline V gene are SGHNT and YYREEE (reference sequence). This CDR3 is 11 amino acids long.

This clone has a handful of counts. V usage is TRBV7-6 and J usage is TRBJ1-1; D ambiguous. This CDR3 region has 14 residues. Germline CDR1 is SGHVS and CDR2 is FNYEAQ. The V end lost 2 bases, the J end lost 4 bases, and 11 bases lay between the germline ends. The CDR3 DNA follows: TGTGCCAGCAGCTTACTGAATAGTGGCACTGAAGCTTTCTTT. Translating gives CASSLLNSGTEAFF. Variable domain in full (rest from reference TRBV7-6 and TRBJ1-1): GAGVSQSPRYKVTKRGQDVALRCDPISGHVSLYWYRQALGQGPEFLTYFNYEAQQDKSGLPNDRFSAERPEGSISTLTIQRTEQRDSAMYRCASSLLNSGTEAFFGQGTRLTVV.

This clone has just a few counts. The chain recombines TRBV27 with TRBJ1-6; D is ambiguous. The CDR3 has 15 residues. Germline loops: CDR1 MNHEY, CDR2 SMNVEV (reference sequence). V was pared by 2 bases and J by 7 bases, with 12 bases between. The CDR3 region has the DNA TGTGCCAGCAGTTTAGAGGGTAGAGCAAATTCACCCCTCCACTTT. It is translated as CASSLEGRANSPLHF.

This chain joins TRBV14 and TRBJ2-7; D remains ambiguous. Trimming removed 5 bases from V and 0 bases from J, with 8 bases in between. The germline V gene encodes CDR1 SGHDN and CDR2 FVKESK. The CDR3 contains 13 residues. The CDR3 DNA reads TGTGCCAGCAGCGTCCGATACTCCTACGAGCAGTACTTC. Protein: CASSVRYSYEQYF.

The chain has TRBV29-1 and TRBJ2-7, with D unclear. Germline CDR1 and CDR2: SQVTM and ANQGSEA. Deletions cut 7 bases from V and 11 bases from J, with 12 bases between. This CDR3 contains 9 residues. In DNA form, the CDR3 reads TGCAGCGCGAATCAGCAAAAGTACTTC. The encoded protein is CSANQQKYF.

The chain has TRBV7-2 and TRBJ2-5, with a tentative D call TRBD2 (5 bases). The germline CDR1 and CDR2 sequences are SGHTA and FQGNSA. The CDR3 covers 14 residues. With 1 base removed from V and 8 bases from J, the gap between germline ends came to 14 bases. CDR3 in amino acids: CASSLVSGKETQYF. The CDR3 DNA reads TGTGCCAGCAGCTTAGTGTCGGGGAAGGAAACCCAGTACTTC.

The rearrangement uses TRBV7-9 and TRBJ2-5, with D uncertain. The length of the CDR3 is 12 residues. Germline lookup yields CDR1 SEHNR and CDR2 FQNEAQ (reference sequence). V dropped 2 bases and J dropped 1 base, with 2 bases sitting between them. The CDR3 sequence: CASSLIQETQYF. DNA of the CDR3: TGTGCCAGCAGCTTAATCCAAGAGACCCAGTACTTC.

Only one count was recorded for this clone. The rearrangement links TRBV5-4 to TRBJ2-3; the D is unclear. V was trimmed by 4 bases and J by 1 base, leaving 4 bases between them. The CDR3 extends over 12 amino acids. The germline V gene has CDR1 SGHNT and CDR2 YYREEE (reference sequence). Here the CDR3 reads CASSPRTDTQYF. Written as DNA, the CDR3 is TGTGCCAGCAGCCCCCGCACAGATACGCAGTATTTT.

This clone was counted a single time. This rearrangement joins TRBV19 to TRBJ1-4, with D unclear. Germline loops: CDR1 LNHDA, CDR2 SQIVND (reference sequence). The CDR3 runs to 15 residues. The ends were cut back, 7 bases at V and 7 bases at J, with 19 bases in the middle. CDR3: CASTALGERGEKLFF. DNA of the CDR3: TGTGCCAGTACCGCGCTCGGGGAGCGGGGTGAAAAACTGTTTTTT.

Here the CDR3 reads CASSLAHVQEQYF. The CDR3 bases are TGTGCCAGCAGCTTAGCCCATGTTCAGGAGCAGTACTTC. V gene TRBV11-3 combines with J gene TRBJ2-7; no definite D call. The CDR3 spans 13 residues. Germline V gene data show CDR1 as SGHNT and CDR2 as YENEEA. V lost 1 base and J 7 bases, leaving 11 bases between the germline ends.

The chain uses TRBV30 and TRBJ1-3, with 8 positions matching TRBD1. The CDR3 contains 13 residues. Per the germline V gene, CDR1 is GTSNPN and CDR2 is SVGIG (reference sequence). Trimming removed 7 bases from V and 3 bases from J; junction bases left unmatched: 5. CDR3 amino acids: CASPGGFGNTIYF. In DNA form, the CDR3 reads TGTGCCTCCCCAGGGGGCTTTGGAAACACCATATATTTT.

The chain has TRBV19 and TRBJ1-5; TRBD1 is a possible D gene (5 bases). CDR1 and CDR2 (germline): LNHDA, SQIVND (reference sequence). V lost 7 bases, J lost 0 bases, and 10 bases lay in between. The CDR3 sequence is 14 residues long. CDR3 nucleotides: TGTGCCAGTACCGACAGATATAGCAATCAGCCCCAGCATTTT. Protein product: CASTDRYSNQPQHF.

The sample holds a few counts of this clone. This CDR3 reads CASSPRDILNTEAFF. In DNA, the CDR3 is TGTGCCAGCAGCCCCCGGGACATCCTGAACACTGAAGCTTTCTTT. V and J are TRBV11-2 and TRBJ1-1, with D perhaps TRBD1 (6 bases). V shed 5 bases and J shed 0 bases, with 13 bases lying between them. Germline CDR1 reads SGHAT; CDR2 reads FQNNGV. This CDR3 is 15 amino acids long.

The genes are TRBV6-5 and TRBJ1-2; 8 nucleotides align to TRBD1. The V and J ends lost 7 bases and 8 bases, in that order; junction bases with no gene match: 12. Germline V gives CDR1 MNHEY, CDR2 SVGAGI. The CDR3 runs 14 residues. The CDR3: CASTGQGALEGYTF. The CDR3 DNA sequence: TGTGCCAGCACAGGGCAGGGGGCCTTAGAAGGCTACACCTTC.

This clone has more than one count but fewer than ten. The V gene is TRBV20-1, the J gene TRBJ1-1, with D possibly matching TRBD1 (5 bases). V gave up 4 bases and J gave up 5 bases, with 8 bases separating them. CDR1 and CDR2 (germline): DFQATT, SNEGSKA (reference sequence). The CDR3 extends over 11 amino acids. The CDR3 loop reads CSAMGETEAFF. The CDR3 region has the DNA TGCAGTGCTATGGGGGAGACTGAAGCTTTCTTT.

The DNA of the CDR3 is TGTGCCAGCAGCTTTGCGGGGGTGAACACTGAAGCTTTCTTT. Translated: CASSFAGVNTEAFF. The genes are TRBV7-9 and TRBJ1-1, with a possible D match to TRBD1 (5 bases). The CDR3 has 14 residues. Germline V gene lookup returns CDR1 SEHNR and CDR2 FQNEAQ (reference sequence). Trimming removed 3 bases from V and 0 bases from J, with 8 bases in between.